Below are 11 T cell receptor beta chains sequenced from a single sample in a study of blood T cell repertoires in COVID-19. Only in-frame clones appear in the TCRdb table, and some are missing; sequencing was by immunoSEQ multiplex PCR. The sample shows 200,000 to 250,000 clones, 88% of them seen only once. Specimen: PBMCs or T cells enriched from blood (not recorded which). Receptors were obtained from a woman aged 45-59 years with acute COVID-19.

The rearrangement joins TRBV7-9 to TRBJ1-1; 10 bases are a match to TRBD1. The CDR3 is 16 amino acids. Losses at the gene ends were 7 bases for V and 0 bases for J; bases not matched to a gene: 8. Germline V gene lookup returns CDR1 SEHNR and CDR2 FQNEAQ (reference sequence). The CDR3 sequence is CASIKGTGALNTEAFF. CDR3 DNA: TGTGCCAGCATCAAAGGGACAGGGGCTCTGAACACTGAAGCTTTCTTT.

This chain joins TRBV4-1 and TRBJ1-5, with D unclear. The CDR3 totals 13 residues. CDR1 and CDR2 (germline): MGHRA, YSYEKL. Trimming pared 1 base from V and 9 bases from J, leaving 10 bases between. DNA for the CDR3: TGCGCCAGCAGCCAAGTGAGGGTTGGGCCCCAGCATTTT. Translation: CASSQVRVGPQHF.

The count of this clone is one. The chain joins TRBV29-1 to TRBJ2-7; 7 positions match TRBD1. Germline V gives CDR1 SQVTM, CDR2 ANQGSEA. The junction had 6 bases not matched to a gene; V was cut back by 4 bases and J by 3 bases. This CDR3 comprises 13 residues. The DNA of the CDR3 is TGCAGCGTTGTATGGCAGGGGGTCTACGAGCAGTACTTC. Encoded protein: CSVVWQGVYEQYF.

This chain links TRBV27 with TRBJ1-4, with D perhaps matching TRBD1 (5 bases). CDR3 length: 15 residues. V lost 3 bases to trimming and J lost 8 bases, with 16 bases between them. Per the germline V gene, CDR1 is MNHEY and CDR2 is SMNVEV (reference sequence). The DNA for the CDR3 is TGTGCCAGCAGTTTCGGGGGGACGGGAGGGGAAAAACTGTTTTTT. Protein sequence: CASSFGGTGGEKLFF. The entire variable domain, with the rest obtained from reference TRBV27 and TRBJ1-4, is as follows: EAQVTQNPRYLITVTGKKLTVTCSQNMNHEYMSWYRQDPGLGLRQIYYSMNVEVTDKGDVPEGYKVSRKEKRNFPLILESPSPNQTSLYFCASSFGGTGGEKLFFGSGTQLSVL.

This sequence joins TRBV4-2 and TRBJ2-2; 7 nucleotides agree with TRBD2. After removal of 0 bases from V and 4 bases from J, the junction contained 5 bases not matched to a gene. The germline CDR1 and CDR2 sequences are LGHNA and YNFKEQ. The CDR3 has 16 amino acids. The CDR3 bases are TGTGCCAGCAGCCAAGAAGGCGGGAGAAGCACCGGGGAGCTGTTTTTT. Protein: CASSQEGGRSTGELFF.

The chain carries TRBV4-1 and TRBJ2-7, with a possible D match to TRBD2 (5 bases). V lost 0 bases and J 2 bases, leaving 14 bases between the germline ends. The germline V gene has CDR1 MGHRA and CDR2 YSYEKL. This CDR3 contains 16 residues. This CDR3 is CASSQDGEPEAYEQYF. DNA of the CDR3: TGCGCCAGCAGCCAAGATGGAGAACCGGAGGCCTACGAGCAGTACTTC.

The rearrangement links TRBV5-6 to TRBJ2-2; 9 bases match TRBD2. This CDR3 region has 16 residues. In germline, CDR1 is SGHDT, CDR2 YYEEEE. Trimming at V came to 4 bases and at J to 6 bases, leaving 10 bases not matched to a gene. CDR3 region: CASSPGLAGRPGELFF. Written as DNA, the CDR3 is TGTGCCAGCAGCCCGGGGCTAGCGGGACGGCCCGGGGAGCTGTTTTTT.

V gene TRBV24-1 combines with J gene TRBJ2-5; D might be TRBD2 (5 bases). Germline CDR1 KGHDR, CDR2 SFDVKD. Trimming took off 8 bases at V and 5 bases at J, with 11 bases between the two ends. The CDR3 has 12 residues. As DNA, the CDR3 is TGTGCCACCAATGACCCGGGGGAGACCCAGTACTTC. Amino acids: CATNDPGETQYF.

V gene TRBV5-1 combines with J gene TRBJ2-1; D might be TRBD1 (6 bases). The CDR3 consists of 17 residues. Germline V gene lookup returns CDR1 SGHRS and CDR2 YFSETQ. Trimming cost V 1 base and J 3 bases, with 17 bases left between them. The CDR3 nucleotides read TGCGCCAGCAGCTTGAGGGGCACAGGGCAGGGCTACAATGAGCAGTTCTTC. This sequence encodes CASSLRGTGQGYNEQFF.

CDR3 bases: TGTGCCAGCAGCGCGGGAGGGTCTCCCTTCACCGGGGAGCTGTTTTTT. It specifies CASSAGGSPFTGELFF. V is TRBV9 and J is TRBJ2-2; TRBD2 matches at 8 bases. The germline V gene encodes CDR1 SGDLS and CDR2 YYNGEE. The V and J ends lost 3 bases and 4 bases, in that order; junction bases with no gene match: 8. The CDR3 is made up of 16 amino acids.

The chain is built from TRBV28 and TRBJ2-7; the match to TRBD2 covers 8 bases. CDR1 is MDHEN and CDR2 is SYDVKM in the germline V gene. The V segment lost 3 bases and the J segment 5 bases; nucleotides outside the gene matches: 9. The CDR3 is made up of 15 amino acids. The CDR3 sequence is CASSFRGLAGHEQYF. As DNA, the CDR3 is TGTGCCAGCAGTTTCCGAGGGCTAGCGGGCCACGAGCAGTACTTC.